The rows below give T cell receptor beta chains drawn from one sample of a study of Graves' ophthalmopathy and Graves' hyperthyroidism. TCRdb redid the calling of the multiplex PCR reads with MiXCR, one entry per CDR3 protein. The sample shows 340,000 or so distinct CDR3 sequences, roughly 15% of them seen only once. Sequenced sample: peripheral blood. These receptors were obtained from an adult man with Graves' ophthalmopathy. CDR3s include the opening cysteine and the closing phenylalanine or tryptophan. D genes are given only for firm matches. For some rows the clone size is stated as once, few or many, or as a class when expanded; others skip it.

v_call	clone_size	j_call	d_call	cdr3_aa	cdr3_nt
TRBV3-1	many	TRBJ2-2	NA	CASSQGRLTGELFF	TGTGCCAGCAGCCAAGGCCGGCTCACCGGGGAGCTGTTTTTT
TRBV11-2	many	TRBJ1-1	TRBD1	CASTSLGTGGTTEAFF	TGTGCCAGCACCAGCTTAGGGACAGGGGGGACCACTGAAGCTTTCTTT
TRBV20-1	many	TRBJ1-1	NA	CSARGDGGSEAFF	TGCAGTGCTAGGGGGGATGGAGGCTCTGAAGCTTTCTTT
TRBV6-5	many	TRBJ1-5	NA	CASSYGGSNQPQHF	TGTGCCAGCAGTTACGGGGGAAGCAATCAGCCCCAGCATTTT
TRBV6-2/TRBV6-3	NA	TRBJ2-7	TRBD2	CASSYNSGRAGEQYF	TGTGCCAGCAGTTACAACAGCGGGAGGGCCGGAGAGCAGTACTTC
TRBV6-1	many	TRBJ1-1	NA	CASRRGTGPTEAFF	TGTGCCAGCAGGAGGGGAACAGGCCCCACTGAAGCTTTCTTT
TRBV5-1	many	TRBJ2-6	NA	CASQGGGNSGANVLTF	TGCGCCAGCCAAGGAGGAGGCAACTCTGGGGCCAACGTCCTGACTTTC
TRBV6-1	many	TRBJ2-7	NA	CASSEAGYRGSSYEQYF	TGTGCCAGCAGTGAAGCGGGTTATAGGGGGAGCTCCTACGAGCAGTACTTC
TRBV20-1	many	TRBJ1-6	TRBD1	CSGRGQNNSPLHF	TGCAGTGGGAGGGGACAGAACAATTCACCCCTCCACTTT
TRBV29-1	many	TRBJ2-7	TRBD2	CSVEPWGGREQYF	TGCAGCGTGGAACCTTGGGGAGGGCGCGAGCAGTACTTC
TRBV19	many	TRBJ1-1	TRBD1	CASSKLQGARLDEAFF	TGTGCCAGTAGTAAGCTACAGGGGGCGCGGCTGGATGAAGCTTTCTTT
TRBV20-1	many	TRBJ2-7	TRBD2	CSARLAGGWEQYF	TGCAGTGCTAGACTAGCGGGAGGGTGGGAGCAGTACTTC
TRBV12-3/TRBV12-4	many	TRBJ1-6	TRBD1	CASGGTGGNSPLHF	TGTGCCAGCGGGGGGACAGGGGGTAACTCACCCCTCCACTTT
TRBV19	NA	TRBJ2-2	NA	CASSPRTEYTGELFF	TGTGCCAGTAGTCCTAGGACCGAATACACCGGGGAGCTGTTTTTT
TRBV19	many	TRBJ1-2	NA	CASSFGQLTYGYTF	TGTGCCAGTAGCTTCGGACAGCTTACCTATGGCTACACCTTC
TRBV19	many	TRBJ2-7	TRBD1	CASSLRGQSYEQYF	TGTGCCAGTAGTCTCAGGGGGCAGTCCTACGAGCAGTACTTC
TRBV6-5	NA	TRBJ2-7	TRBD2	CASSSPREGYEQYF	TGTGCCAGCAGTTCCCCGAGGGAGGGCTACGAGCAGTACTTC
TRBV7-2	NA	TRBJ1-2	TRBD1	CASSSRQGNYGYTF	TGTGCCAGCAGCTCTAGACAGGGCAACTATGGCTACACCTTC
TRBV11-2	many	TRBJ1-3	TRBD1	CASSRNRGLSTIYF	TGTGCCAGCAGCCGGAACAGGGGGCTAAGCACCATATATTTT
TRBV6-1	many	TRBJ2-5	TRBD2	CASSKLAGGQETQYF	TGTGCCAGCAGTAAACTAGCGGGGGGGCAAGAGACCCAGTACTTC
TRBV6-1	few	TRBJ2-7	TRBD2	CASTISGSSYEQYF	TGTGCCAGCACCATCAGCGGGAGCTCCTACGAGCAGTACTTC
TRBV4-2	few	TRBJ1-1	TRBD1	CASSLRDRRREMNLNTEAFF	TGTGCCAGCAGCCTCCGGGACAGGAGACGAGAAATGAATTTGAACACTGAAGCTTTCTTT
TRBV5-1	many	TRBJ2-2	NA	CASSSGLKWDTGELFF	TGCGCCAGCAGCTCAGGTCTAAAATGGGACACCGGGGAGCTGTTTTTT
TRBV7-2	many	TRBJ2-5	NA	CASSLALGPGETQYF	TGTGCCAGCAGCTTAGCGTTGGGGCCCGGGGAGACCCAGTACTTC
TRBV6-5	NA	TRBJ2-2	NA	CASSYDLNTGELYF	TGTGCCAGCAGTTACGATCTGAACACCGGGGAGCTGTATTTT
TRBV5-1	many	TRBJ2-2	NA	CASSQWGETGELFF	TGCGCCAGCAGCCAATGGGGGGAAACCGGGGAGCTGTTTTTT
TRBV28	many	TRBJ2-6	TRBD1	CASSTPRPGQHSGANVLTF	TGTGCCAGCAGTACTCCTAGGCCGGGACAGCACTCTGGGGCCAACGTCCTGACTTTC
TRBV24-1	many	TRBJ2-5	NA	CATSDATRGRETQYF	TGTGCCACCAGTGATGCCACTCGGGGCAGAGAGACCCAGTACTTC
TRBV18	NA	TRBJ1-1	NA	CASSPPTRALAFF	TGTGCCAGCTCACCACCGACGCGGGCATTGGCTTTCTTT
TRBV5-1	many	TRBJ2-5	TRBD2	CASSLFVASGSSRETQYF	TGCGCCAGCAGCTTGTTCGTGGCTAGCGGGAGCAGTAGGGAGACCCAGTACTTC
TRBV12-3/TRBV12-4	many	TRBJ1-5	TRBD1	CASRQGAGVSNQPQHF	TGTGCCAGCAGGCAGGGGGCCGGGGTGAGCAATCAGCCCCAGCATTTT
TRBV6-1	NA	TRBJ1-2	TRBD1	CASRTQGAWYGYTF	TGTGCCAGCAGGACGCAGGGGGCTTGGTATGGCTACACCTTC
TRBV11-2	many	TRBJ2-2	NA	CASSDSPQVNTGELFF	TGTGCCAGCAGCGACTCACCACAGGTTAACACCGGGGAGCTGTTTTTT
TRBV11-2	NA	TRBJ2-7	NA	CASTSGGEQYF	TGTGCCAGCACCTCCGGGGGCGAGCAGTACTTC
TRBV11-2	many	TRBJ1-1	NA	CASSLERRNTEAFF	TGTGCCAGCAGCTTAGAGAGGAGGAACACTGAAGCTTTCTTT
TRBV7-2	many	TRBJ2-2	NA	CASSLALGGGTGELFF	TGTGCCAGCAGCTTAGCCTTGGGGGGTGGGACCGGGGAGCTGTTTTTT
TRBV7-3	many	TRBJ2-2	TRBD2	CASSLSSGTNTGELFF	TGTGCCAGCAGTTTATCTAGCGGGACGAACACCGGGGAGCTGTTTTTT
TRBV29-1	many	TRBJ1-1	NA	CSVLENTEAFF	TGCAGCGTTCTGGAGAACACTGAAGCTTTCTTT
TRBV5-1	many	TRBJ2-7	NA	CASRSVGRPEQYF	TGCGCCAGCAGGTCCGTCGGGAGACCCGAGCAGTACTTC
TRBV12-3/TRBV12-4	many	TRBJ1-2	TRBD1	CASSQAGGLNYGYTF	TGTGCCAGCAGTCAAGCAGGGGGCCTCAACTATGGCTACACCTTC
TRBV7-2	NA	TRBJ2-5	TRBD1	CASSRSQGAPKYF	TGTGCCAGCAGCCGGAGTCAGGGGGCCCCCAAGTACTTC
TRBV5-1	many	TRBJ1-1	NA	CASSLDRPEMNTEAFF	TGCGCCAGCAGCTTGGACAGGCCCGAAATGAACACTGAAGCTTTCTTT
TRBV6-5	many	TRBJ1-1	TRBD1	CASSYSDRVGTEAFF	TGTGCCAGCAGTTACTCCGACAGGGTGGGCACTGAAGCTTTCTTT
TRBV11-2	many	TRBJ2-6	NA	CASSLGVVSGANVLTF	TGTGCCAGCAGCTTAGGAGTTGTCTCTGGGGCCAACGTCCTGACTTTC
TRBV28	NA	TRBJ2-5	NA	CASSPLWGTETQYF	TGTGCCAGCAGTCCCCTGTGGGGGACGGAGACCCAGTACTTC